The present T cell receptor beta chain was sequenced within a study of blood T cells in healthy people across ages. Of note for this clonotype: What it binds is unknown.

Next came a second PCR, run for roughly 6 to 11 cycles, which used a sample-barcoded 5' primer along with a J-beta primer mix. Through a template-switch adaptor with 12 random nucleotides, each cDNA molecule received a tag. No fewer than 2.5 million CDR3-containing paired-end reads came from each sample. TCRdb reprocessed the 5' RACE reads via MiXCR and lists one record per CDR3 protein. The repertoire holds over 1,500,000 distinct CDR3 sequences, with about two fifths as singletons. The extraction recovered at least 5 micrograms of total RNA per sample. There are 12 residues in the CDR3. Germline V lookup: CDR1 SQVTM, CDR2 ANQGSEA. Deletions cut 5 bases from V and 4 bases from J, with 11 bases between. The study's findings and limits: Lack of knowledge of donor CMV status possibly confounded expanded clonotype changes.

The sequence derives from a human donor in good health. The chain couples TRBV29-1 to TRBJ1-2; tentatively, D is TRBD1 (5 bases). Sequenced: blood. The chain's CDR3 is CSVQGAGYGYTF. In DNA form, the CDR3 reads TGCAGCGTTCAAGGGGCGGGCTATGGCTACACCTTC.